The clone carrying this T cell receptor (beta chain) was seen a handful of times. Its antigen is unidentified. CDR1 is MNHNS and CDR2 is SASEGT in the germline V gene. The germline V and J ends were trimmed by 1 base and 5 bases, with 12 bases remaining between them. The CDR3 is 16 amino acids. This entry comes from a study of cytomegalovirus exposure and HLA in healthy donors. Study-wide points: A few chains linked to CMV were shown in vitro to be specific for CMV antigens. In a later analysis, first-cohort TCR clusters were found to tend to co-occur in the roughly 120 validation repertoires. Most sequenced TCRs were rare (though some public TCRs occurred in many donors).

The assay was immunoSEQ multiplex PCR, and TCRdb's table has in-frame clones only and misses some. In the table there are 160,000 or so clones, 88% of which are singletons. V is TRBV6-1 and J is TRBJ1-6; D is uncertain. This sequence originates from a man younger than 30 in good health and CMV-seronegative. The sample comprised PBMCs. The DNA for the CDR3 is TGTGCCAGCAGTGAAGTAGAACAGCCTAATAATTCACCCCTCCACTTT. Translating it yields CASSEVEQPNNSPLHF.